This T cell receptor beta chain was sequenced in a study of tumor-infiltrating lymphocytes in primary liver carcinoma. Across the whole study: Staging of the tumors gave T1-T3 N0M0, with widths of roughly 4.2 to 11 cm. Samples produced roughly 3.5 to 7.13 million productive TCRbeta reads, comparable across tissue types.

With roughly 500 ng total RNA as template and a constant-region primer, TCR beta cDNA was made. Generation of the TCR beta libraries relied on three nested multiplex PCR rounds using slightly modified ARM-PCR. In the first two PCR rounds, TRBV1-TRBV30 forward primers were paired with a C-beta reverse primer, and each round lasted approximately 10 cycles. Via MiXCR, TCRdb re-called the multiplex PCR reads, giving one row per CDR3 protein. The sample shows 120,000 or so distinct CDR3 sequences, 55% to 65% of them seen only once. Extraction of RNA together with DNA used about 17-34 mg of unsorted bulk tissue. Patients carried chronic HBV infection without prior treatment. Within the sample, this clonotype is medium-sized. V was pared by 0 bases and J by 2 bases, with 8 bases between. CDR3 length: 14 residues. CDR1 is SGHAT and CDR2 is FQNNGV in the germline V gene.

The chain carries TRBV11-2 and TRBJ2-7; a possible D gene is TRBD2 (5 bases). The sequenced material came from liver tumor tissue from sampling region 1. The subset here: tumor region T1, superior pole. The sequence derives from a woman between 55 and 75 years old with primary liver carcinoma and hepatitis B virus infection. As DNA, the CDR3 is TGTGCCAGCAGCTTAGAAGGAGGCCCCTACGAGCAGTACTTC. Its protein product is CASSLEGGPYEQYF.